The rows below give T cell receptor beta chains drawn from one sample of a study of cytomegalovirus exposure and HLA in healthy donors. This table comes from immunoSEQ multiplex PCR, and its TCRdb copy is limited to in-frame clones, with some not included. This sample has some 250,000 clones, with approximately 83% found just once. The sample was PBMCs. The receptors were sampled from a woman in her thirties in good health and CMV-seropositive. The CDR3 runs from the conserved cysteine through the conserved F or W. Each record gives: V gene, clone size, J gene, D gene, CDR3 DNA, CDR3 protein. The D gene is left open where the match is weak. Expanded clones are given a class, and other clones once, few, many or no size at all.

V: TRBV5-1; size: once; J: TRBJ2-7; D: TRBD1; DNA: TGCGCCAGCAGTCGGGACAGGGGGGTAGCCTACGAGCAGTACTTC; CDR3: CASSRDRGVAYEQYF
V: TRBV6-6; size: .; J: TRBJ2-7; D: .; DNA: TGTGCCAGCAGTTATCAGGGAGGAACCTACGAGCAGTACTTC; CDR3: CASSYQGGTYEQYF
V: TRBV4-1; size: .; J: TRBJ1-4; D: .; DNA: TGCGCCAGCAGCCAAGGCCCGGTCGGTGAAAAACTGTTTTTT; CDR3: CASSQGPVGEKLFF
V: TRBV30; size: .; J: TRBJ2-2; D: .; DNA: TGTGCCTGGAGTGGGTTGGACAGATCCTATCGTAATAACGGGGAGCTGTTTTTT; CDR3: CAWSGLDRSYRNNGELFF
V: TRBV27; size: .; J: TRBJ2-7; D: .; DNA: TGTGCCAGCAGTTTAATCCCGAGCTCCTACGAGCAGTACTTC; CDR3: CASSLIPSSYEQYF
V: TRBV29-1; size: .; J: TRBJ2-7; D: TRBD1; DNA: TGCAGCGTTGAGTACCGGGACAGGGCCTTTTACGAGCAGTACTTC; CDR3: CSVEYRDRAFYEQYF
V: TRBV6-5; size: once; J: TRBJ2-7; D: .; DNA: TGTGCCAGCAGTTACCAGGGGGGAGCGACTTACGAGCAGTACTTC; CDR3: CASSYQGGATYEQYF
V: TRBV7-2; size: .; J: TRBJ2-7; D: .; DNA: TGTGCCACCCGGCGAACAGGCCCCTCCTACGAGCAGTACTTC; CDR3: CATRRTGPSYEQYF
V: TRBV30; size: .; J: TRBJ1-4; D: .; DNA: TGTGCCTGGAGTTCTTCAAAGTTAGGTAGAGGTGAAAAACTGTTTTTT; CDR3: CAWSSSKLGRGEKLFF
V: TRBV7-6; size: .; J: TRBJ2-7; D: TRBD2; DNA: TGTGCCAGCAGCTCAATAGCGGGAGGGAACTCCTACGAGCAGTACTTC; CDR3: CASSSIAGGNSYEQYF
V: TRBV27; size: .; J: TRBJ1-2; D: .; DNA: TGTGCCAGCAGTTTAAGCGGGGGGCTTGACGGCTACACCTTC; CDR3: CASSLSGGLDGYTF
V: TRBV7-3; size: .; J: TRBJ1-1; D: .; DNA: TGTGCCAGCAGCTTAAGGGCGAGCACTGAAGCTTTCTTT; CDR3: CASSLRASTEAFF
V: TRBV5-6; size: .; J: TRBJ2-3; D: .; DNA: TGTGCCAGCAGCTTGGCCGTACTCTCCAGCACAGATACGCAGTATTTT; CDR3: CASSLAVLSSTDTQYF
V: TRBV7-2; size: .; J: TRBJ1-2; D: .; DNA: TGTGCCAGCAGCCCGAAGGACAGATGGGGCTATGGCTACACCTTC; CDR3: CASSPKDRWGYGYTF
V: TRBV5-1; size: few; J: TRBJ2-7; D: TRBD2; DNA: TGCGCCAGCAGCCCATTCGGGACGGGGGGCGAGCAGTACTTC; CDR3: CASSPFGTGGEQYF
V: TRBV29-1; size: .; J: TRBJ2-7; D: .; DNA: TGCAGCGTTGGACAGATGAACGAGCAGTACTTC; CDR3: CSVGQMNEQYF
V: TRBV11-3; size: .; J: TRBJ2-7; D: .; DNA: TGTGCCAGCAGCTTTATGGGCCACAGGGACGAGCAGTACTTC; CDR3: CASSFMGHRDEQYF
V: TRBV30; size: few; J: TRBJ1-5; D: TRBD1; DNA: TGTGCCTGGAGCTTACCAGGGGGTGGCAATCAGCCCCAGCATTTT; CDR3: CAWSLPGGGNQPQHF
V: TRBV9; size: .; J: TRBJ2-1; D: .; DNA: TGTGCCAGCAGCGGTGACTCGTACAATGAGCAGTTCTTC; CDR3: CASSGDSYNEQFF
V: TRBV4-2; size: .; J: TRBJ2-7; D: TRBD2; DNA: TGTGCCAGCAGCCGTCTTGTTGGTAGCGGGAATTCCTACGAGCAGTACTTC; CDR3: CASSRLVGSGNSYEQYF
V: TRBV5-1; size: .; J: TRBJ2-3; D: .; DNA: TGCGCCAGCAGCTTGGAAACCGGCGGAGCCCTCCAGTATTTT; CDR3: CASSLETGGALQYF
V: TRBV14; size: .; J: TRBJ2-7; D: TRBD1; DNA: TGTGCCAGCAGCCAAGATTTAGGGACAGGGATCTACGAGCAGTACTTC; CDR3: CASSQDLGTGIYEQYF
V: TRBV7-9; size: .; J: TRBJ1-1; D: .; DNA: TGTGCCAGCAGCATAGTACAGAACACTGAAGCTTTCTTT; CDR3: CASSIVQNTEAFF
V: TRBV9; size: .; J: TRBJ2-4; D: TRBD1; DNA: TGTGCCAGCAGCGTGACAGGGGCCAAAAACATTCAGTACTTC; CDR3: CASSVTGAKNIQYF